This paragraph reports one T cell receptor (beta chain). Antigen: not known. These data originate in a study of cytomegalovirus exposure and HLA in healthy donors. Study overall: Drawn from HLA-typed donors, tens of millions of unique TCRs were held in an early data release. Overall study findings and caveats: Rarity held for most TCR sequences, but there were some public TCRs that occurred in many donors. Association of under 20,000 TCR beta sequences with HLA alleles was found at 0.05 false discovery rate in a later analysis.

The PCR contained 60 Vbeta and 13 Jbeta primers. Method: immunoSEQ multiplex PCR; TCRdb's copy keeps in-frame clones and lacks some. This sample has 120,000 or so clones; 83% occur once, and the top ten carry more than 3.5%. The sequencing input was PBMCs. The sequence derives from a woman in her forties in good health and CMV-seropositive.

CDR3 in DNA: TGCGCCAGCAGCTTGTGGGGGGAGAGCAATCAGCCCCAGCATTTT. Its protein product is CASSLWGESNQPQHF. The J gene is TRBJ1-5, the V gene TRBV5-1; possibly TRBD1 for D (5 bases). Germline V gene sequence: CDR1 SGHRS, CDR2 YFSETQ. The CDR3 spans 15 residues. V was shortened by 1 base and J by 1 base, with 9 bases between the two germline ends.